This T cell receptor beta chain is from a study of identical twins. Whole-study findings and limits: Fewer insertions characterized abundant cord blood beta clonotypes, whereas memory repertoires showed none. The study based its conclusions on cross-sectional statistical analysis and did not follow the same donors.

This CDR3 has 13 amino acids. Using its own MiXCR run on the 5' RACE reads, TCRdb lists one record per CDR3 protein. The sample lists fewer than 250,000 distinct CDR3 sequences, less than 8% occurring once. This clonotype was recorded many times. Its antigen is as yet unknown. The same sample was also used in a study of yellow fever vaccine responses in identical twins.

V is TRBV21-1 and J is TRBJ2-7; TRBD1 is the table's D call, not checked against the DNA. TRBV21-1 is a pseudogene. Sequences were obtained from memory (CD45RO+) T cells sorted from blood. This clonotype originated in a woman younger than 30 in good health. In nucleotides, the CDR3 is TGTGCCACCCAAAGTGGGGGAGCCTACGAGCAGTACTTC. Translated: CATQSGGAYEQYF.